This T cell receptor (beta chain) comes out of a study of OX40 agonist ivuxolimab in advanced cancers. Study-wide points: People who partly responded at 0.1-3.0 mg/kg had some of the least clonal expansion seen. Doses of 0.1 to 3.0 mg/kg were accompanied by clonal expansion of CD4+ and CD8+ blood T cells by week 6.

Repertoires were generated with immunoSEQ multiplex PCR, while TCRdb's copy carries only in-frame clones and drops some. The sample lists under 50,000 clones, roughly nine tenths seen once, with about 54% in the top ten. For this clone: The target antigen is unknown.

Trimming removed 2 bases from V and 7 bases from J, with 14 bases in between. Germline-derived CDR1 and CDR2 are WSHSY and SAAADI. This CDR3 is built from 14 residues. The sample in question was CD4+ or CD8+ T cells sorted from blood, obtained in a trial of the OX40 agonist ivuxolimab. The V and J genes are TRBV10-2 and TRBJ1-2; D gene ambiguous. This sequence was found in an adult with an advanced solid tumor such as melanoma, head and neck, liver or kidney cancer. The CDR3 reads CASSEALSIGGYTF. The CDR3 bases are TGCGCCAGCAGTGAGGCGCTTTCCATAGGTGGCTACACCTTC.